This T cell receptor beta chain was identified in a study of T cells after yellow fever vaccination. About the research overall: Preparation of the low-cell-number fractions used SMART-Seq v4 Ultra Low Input.

TCRdb independently ran MiXCR on the 5' RACE reads; one entry per CDR3 protein. The sample contains 110,000 or so distinct CDR3 sequences, about 7% of which appear only once. This clonotype appeared many times. CDR3 size: 13 residues. Trimming removed 3 bases from V and 0 bases from J, with 6 bases in between. Germline lookup yields CDR1 MNHEY and CDR2 SMNVEV (reference sequence). This sequence joins TRBV27 and TRBJ2-7; D may be TRBD2 (6 bases). The sequence derives from a man younger than 35 who received the YFV17D yellow fever vaccine. Sequenced here: CD4+ T cells sorted from PBMCs, sampled more than 40 days after the first yellow fever vaccination. The CDR3 nucleotides read TGTGCCAGCAGTTTGGGACTCTCCTACGAGCAGTACGTC. It yields the protein CASSLGLSYEQYV.